This T cell receptor (beta chain) was sequenced for a study of cytomegalovirus exposure and HLA in healthy donors. Germline CDR1 reads MRHNA; CDR2 reads SNTAGT. Losses at the gene ends were 5 bases for V and 1 base for J; bases not matched to a gene: 7. CDR3 length: 16 residues. A multiplex PCR was run with 60 Vbeta primers and 13 Jbeta primers. Sequencing was performed with immunoSEQ multiplex PCR; in TCRdb, only in-frame clones are kept and a portion is missing. The data contain approximately 300,000 clones, roughly 80% of them seen just once; the ten biggest clones take up roughly 0.31%. This TCR was recovered from a girl aged 2-10 years in good health and CMV-seronegative. The chain joins TRBV6-4 to TRBJ2-1, with 8 bases identical to TRBD2. Input material: PBMCs. Here the CDR3 reads CASSLLGLASYNEQFF. The CDR3 DNA follows: TGTGCCAGCAGTCTACTTGGACTAGCTTCCTACAATGAGCAGTTCTTC.